A selection of T cell receptor beta chains follows, all from one sample in a study of blood T cells in healthy people across ages. Using its own MiXCR run on the 5' RACE reads, TCRdb lists one record per CDR3 protein. The sample has over 950,000 distinct CDR3 sequences, about two fifths seen once. The sample taken for sequencing was blood. These TCRs come from a man between 18 and 35 years old in good health. Each CDR3 is given without its conserved first and last residue. The D gene is left open where the match is weak. Size values are once, few and many counts, or a class for expanded clones, and some rows have none.

V,D,J,size,CDR3
TRBV12-3/TRBV12-4,NA,TRBJ1-5,NA,ASSLGSQGPQH
TRBV12-3/TRBV12-4,NA,TRBJ1-1,NA,ASSLLEGPEAF
TRBV29-1,TRBD1,TRBJ1-1,NA,SVNRGTITEAF
TRBV20-1,NA,TRBJ2-3,once,SAQTAQGIYESDTQY
TRBV24-1,NA,TRBJ2-7,NA,AIRDGVTYEQY
TRBV11-1,TRBD2,TRBJ2-4,few,ASSLWVASGDYIQY
TRBV20-1,TRBD1,TRBJ1-1,NA,SALGQTNTEAF
TRBV12-3/TRBV12-4,NA,TRBJ2-7,NA,ASSSYTGHYKQY
TRBV7-2,TRBD1,TRBJ2-1,many,ASSLRQGPLNEQF
TRBV20-1,NA,TRBJ1-2,NA,SAENVEGYT
TRBV9,TRBD2,TRBJ2-1,few,ASRKNERGGQNEQF
TRBV7-8,NA,TRBJ2-3,once,ASSFSPRGTSTDTQY
TRBV4-3,TRBD2,TRBJ2-1,few,ASSQDLSSGELNNEQF
TRBV19,TRBD1,TRBJ1-5,once,ASRGQGRSQPQH
TRBV28,NA,TRBJ2-7,few,ASRSGSNEQY
TRBV10-3,TRBD1,TRBJ1-1,NA,ASTGGINTEAF
TRBV12-3/TRBV12-4,NA,NA,few,ASSFRGAQTHEQY